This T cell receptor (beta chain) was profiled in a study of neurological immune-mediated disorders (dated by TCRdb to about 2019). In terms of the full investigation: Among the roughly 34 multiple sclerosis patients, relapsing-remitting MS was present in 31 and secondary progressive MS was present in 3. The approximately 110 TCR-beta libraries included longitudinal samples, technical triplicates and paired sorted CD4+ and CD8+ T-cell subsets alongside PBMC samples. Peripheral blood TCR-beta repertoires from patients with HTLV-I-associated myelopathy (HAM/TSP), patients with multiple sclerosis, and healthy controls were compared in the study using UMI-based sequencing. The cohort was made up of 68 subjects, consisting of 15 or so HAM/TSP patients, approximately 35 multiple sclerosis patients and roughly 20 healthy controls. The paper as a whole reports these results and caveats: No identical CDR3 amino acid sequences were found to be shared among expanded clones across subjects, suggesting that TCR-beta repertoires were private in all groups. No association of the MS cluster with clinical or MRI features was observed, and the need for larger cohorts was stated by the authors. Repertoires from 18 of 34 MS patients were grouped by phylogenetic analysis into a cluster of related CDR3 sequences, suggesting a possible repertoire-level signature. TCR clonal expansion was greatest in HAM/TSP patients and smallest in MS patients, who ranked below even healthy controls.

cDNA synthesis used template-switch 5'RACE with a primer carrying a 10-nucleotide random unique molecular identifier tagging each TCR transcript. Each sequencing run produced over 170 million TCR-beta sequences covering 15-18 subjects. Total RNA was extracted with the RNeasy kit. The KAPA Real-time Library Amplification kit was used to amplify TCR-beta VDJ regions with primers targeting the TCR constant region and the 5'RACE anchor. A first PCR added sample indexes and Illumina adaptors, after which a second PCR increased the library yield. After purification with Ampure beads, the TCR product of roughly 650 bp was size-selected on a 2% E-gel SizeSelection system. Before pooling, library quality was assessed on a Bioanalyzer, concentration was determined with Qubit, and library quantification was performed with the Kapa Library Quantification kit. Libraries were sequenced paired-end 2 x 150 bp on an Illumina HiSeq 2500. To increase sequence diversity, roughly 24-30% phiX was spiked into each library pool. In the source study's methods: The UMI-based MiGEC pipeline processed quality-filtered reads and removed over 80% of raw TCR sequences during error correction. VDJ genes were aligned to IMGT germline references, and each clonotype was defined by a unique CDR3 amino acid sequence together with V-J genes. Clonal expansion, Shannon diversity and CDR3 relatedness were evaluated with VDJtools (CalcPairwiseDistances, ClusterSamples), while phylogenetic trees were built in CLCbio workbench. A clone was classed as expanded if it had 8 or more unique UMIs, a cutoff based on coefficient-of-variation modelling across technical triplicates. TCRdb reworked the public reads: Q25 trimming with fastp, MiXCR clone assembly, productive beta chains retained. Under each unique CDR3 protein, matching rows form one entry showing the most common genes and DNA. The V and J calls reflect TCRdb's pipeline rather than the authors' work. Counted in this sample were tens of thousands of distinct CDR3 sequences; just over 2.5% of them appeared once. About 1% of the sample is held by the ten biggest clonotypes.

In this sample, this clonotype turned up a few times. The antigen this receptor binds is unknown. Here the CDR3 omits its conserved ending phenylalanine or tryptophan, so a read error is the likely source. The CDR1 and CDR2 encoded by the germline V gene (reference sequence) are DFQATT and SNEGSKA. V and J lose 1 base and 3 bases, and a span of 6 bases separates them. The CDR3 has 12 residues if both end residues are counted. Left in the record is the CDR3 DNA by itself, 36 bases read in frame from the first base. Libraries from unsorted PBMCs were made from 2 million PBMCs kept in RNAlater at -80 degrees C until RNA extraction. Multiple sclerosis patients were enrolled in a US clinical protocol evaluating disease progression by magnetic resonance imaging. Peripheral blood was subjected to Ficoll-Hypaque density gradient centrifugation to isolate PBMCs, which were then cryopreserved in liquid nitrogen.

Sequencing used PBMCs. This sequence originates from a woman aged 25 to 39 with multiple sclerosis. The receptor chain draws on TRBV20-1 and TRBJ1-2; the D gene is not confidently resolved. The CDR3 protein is CSARGVDYGYTN. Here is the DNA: TGCAGTGCTAGAGGAGTAGACTATGGCTACACCAAC.